This TCR beta chain was identified in a study of identical twins. Broader study findings: Among beta out-of-frame sequences, excess sharing between twins appeared weaker.

TCRdb re-derived calls from the 5' RACE reads in MiXCR, one entry per CDR3 protein. Of roughly 470,000 distinct CDR3 sequences in the sample, around 15% were seen once. The CDR3 sequence is 13 residues long. V dropped 2 bases and J dropped 1 base, with 6 bases sitting between them. As concerns this clonotype: The antigen is undetermined.

This sample was shared with a second study, whose subject was yellow fever vaccine responses in identical twins.

The sequenced sample was CD4+ T cells sorted from blood. The TCR sequence derives from a woman aged 18-30 years in good health. V gene TRBV12-3 or TRBV12-4 combines with J gene TRBJ2-7; no reliable D call. As DNA, the CDR3 is TGTGCCAGCAGTTTATCAGCTTCCTACGAGCAGTACTTC. It codes for CASSLSASYEQYF.